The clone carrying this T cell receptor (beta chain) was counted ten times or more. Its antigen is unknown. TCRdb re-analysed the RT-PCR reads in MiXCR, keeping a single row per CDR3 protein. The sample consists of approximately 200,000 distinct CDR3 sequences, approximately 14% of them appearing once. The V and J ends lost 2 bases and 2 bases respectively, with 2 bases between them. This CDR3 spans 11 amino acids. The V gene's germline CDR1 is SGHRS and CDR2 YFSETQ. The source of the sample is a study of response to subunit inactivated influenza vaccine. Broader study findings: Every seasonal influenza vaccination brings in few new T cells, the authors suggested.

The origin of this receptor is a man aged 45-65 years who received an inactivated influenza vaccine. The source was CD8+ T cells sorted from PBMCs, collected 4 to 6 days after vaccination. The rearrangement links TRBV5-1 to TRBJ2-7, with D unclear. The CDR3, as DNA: TGCGCCAGCAGCTTCACCTACGAGCAGTACTTC. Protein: CASSFTYEQYF.